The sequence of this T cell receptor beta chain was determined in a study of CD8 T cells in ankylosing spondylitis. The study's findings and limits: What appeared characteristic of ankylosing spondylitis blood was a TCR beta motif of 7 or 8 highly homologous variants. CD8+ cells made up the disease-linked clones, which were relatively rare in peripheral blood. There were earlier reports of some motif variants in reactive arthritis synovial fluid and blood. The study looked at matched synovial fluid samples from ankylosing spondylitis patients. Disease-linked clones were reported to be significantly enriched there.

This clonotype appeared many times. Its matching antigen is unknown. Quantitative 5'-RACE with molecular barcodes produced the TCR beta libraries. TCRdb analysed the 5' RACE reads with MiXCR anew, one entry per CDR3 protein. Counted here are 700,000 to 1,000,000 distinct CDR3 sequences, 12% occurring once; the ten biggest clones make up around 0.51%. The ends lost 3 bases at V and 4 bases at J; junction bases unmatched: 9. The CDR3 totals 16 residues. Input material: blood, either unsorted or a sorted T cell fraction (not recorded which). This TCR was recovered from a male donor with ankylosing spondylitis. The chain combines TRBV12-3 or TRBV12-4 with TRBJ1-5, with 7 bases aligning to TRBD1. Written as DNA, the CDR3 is TGTGCCAGCAGTTTTGTTACAGGGGCCCTTAATCAGCCCCAGCATTTT. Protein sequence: CASSFVTGALNQPQHF.